This T cell receptor (beta chain) was sequenced during a study of technical replicates of blood from a handful of donors. Profiled with immunoSEQ multiplex PCR; TCRdb holds only in-frame clones, not every one. The repertoire holds 60,000 to 85,000 clones, around 90% seen once, with around 0.37% in the top ten. The CDR3 contains 14 residues. The germline V gene has CDR1 MNHEY and CDR2 SVGAGI. V lost 5 bases and J lost 3; bases outside the gene matches: 0. Sequenced sample: T cells isolated from PBMCs. The chain joins TRBV6-5 to TRBJ2-2, with 10 bases lining up with TRBD2. The receptor was isolated from a human donor in good health. The CDR3: CASSSGRDTGELFF. The DNA of the CDR3 is TGTGCCAGCAGTAGCGGGAGGGACACCGGGGAGCTGTTTTTT.